This TCR beta chain was observed in a study of identical twins. Findings and caveats of the study: Carriage of fewer insertions was seen in abundant cord blood beta clonotypes, whereas memory repertoires showed none. Out-of-frame alpha sequences that twins shared showed excess low generation probability.

Unique molecular identifiers were present on the cDNA, which also gained a universal primer site by template switching. TCRdb re-analysed the 5' RACE reads in MiXCR, keeping a single row per CDR3 protein. The table has some 630,000 distinct CDR3 sequences, 7.1% seen once. V lost 3 bases to trimming and J lost 6 bases; unmatched junction nucleotides: 3. CDR3 length: 15 amino acids. Germline V lookup: CDR1 SGHAT, CDR2 FQNNGV. With respect to this clonotype: Its target is not known.

These same data were also listed under a study on yellow fever vaccine responses in identical twins.

The TCR was taken from a woman aged 18 to 35 in good health. The sample was PBMCs. The rearrangement joins TRBV11-2 to TRBJ2-2; 11 nucleotides match TRBD2. CDR3 sequence reads: CASSFSGGAPGELFF. CDR3 sequence (DNA): TGTGCCAGCAGCTTTAGCGGGGGGGCCCCCGGGGAGCTGTTTTTT.